This entry lists 27 T cell receptor beta chains sequenced from one sample in a study of blood T cell repertoires in COVID-19. Sequencing was performed with immunoSEQ multiplex PCR; in TCRdb, only in-frame clones are kept and a portion is missing. The data contain roughly 80,000 clones, roughly 79% of them singletons. What was sequenced was peripheral blood. The receptor set was obtained from a human donor in a cohort sampled during active COVID-19.

The chain employs TRBV28 and TRBJ1-5, with D unresolved. Per germline, CDR1 MDHEN and CDR2 SYDVKM. CDR3 length: 15 residues. V lost 3 bases to trimming and J lost 0 bases, with 9 bases between them. The CDR3 nucleotides are TGTGCCAGCAGTTTCGGGATTGGTAGCAATCAGCCCCAGCATTTT. Its translation: CASSFGIGSNQPQHF. Drawing the rest from reference TRBV28 and TRBJ1-5, the complete variable domain is DVKVTQSSRYLVKRTGEKVFLECVQDMDHENMFWYRQDPGLGLRLIYFSYDVKMKEKGDIPEGYSVSREKKERFSLILESASTNQTSMYLCASSFGIGSNQPQHFGDGTRLSIL.

This sequence joins TRBV9 and TRBJ1-1; D is unclear. Germline V CDR1 and CDR2: SGDLS, YYNGEE. CDR3 length: 13 amino acids. Deletions cut 4 bases from V and 3 bases from J, with 10 bases between. The CDR3 DNA is TGTGCCAGCAGCCCCATACCGGACACTGAAGCTTTCTTT. Amino acid sequence: CASSPIPDTEAFF.

This chain uses TRBV5-4 with TRBJ1-1, with 7 bases aligning to TRBD1. CDR3 size: 15 residues. The V gene end was trimmed by 4 bases and the J gene end by 4 bases; junction bases not matched to a gene: 10. Germline assignment: CDR1 SGHNT and CDR2 YYREEE (reference sequence). The CDR3 region is CASSRPGGAGTEAFF. DNA for the CDR3: TGTGCCAGCAGCCGGCCAGGGGGAGCCGGCACTGAAGCTTTCTTT.

The chain has TRBV6-6 and TRBJ2-1, with 9 bases identical to TRBD1. With 7 bases clipped from V and 4 bases from J, the junction kept 8 bases outside the gene matches. CDR1 MNHNY and CDR2 SVGAGI come from the germline V gene (reference sequence). This CDR3 contains 15 residues. For the CDR3, the DNA is TGTGCCAGCATCCGACAGGGGGGAATTTACAATGAGCAGTTCTTC. This codes for CASIRQGGIYNEQFF.

A few counts support this clone. The rearrangement uses TRBV28 and TRBJ1-1; 9 bases line up with TRBD1. The V and J ends lost 5 bases and 5 bases, in that order; junction bases with no gene match: 3. Germline V lookup: CDR1 MDHEN, CDR2 SYDVKM. CDR3 length: 13 residues. CDR3 coding DNA: TGTGCCAGCAGTGGACAGGGGCTAACTGAAGCTTTCTTT. This codes for CASSGQGLTEAFF.

The rearrangement joins TRBV4-1 to TRBJ2-3; D is perhaps TRBD1 (5 bases). The CDR3 length is 15 residues. Germline V CDR1 and CDR2: MGHRA, YSYEKL. Trimming pared 0 bases from V and 3 bases from J, leaving 10 bases between. The CDR3 loop reads CASSQEFRATDTQYF. CDR3 DNA: TGCGCCAGCAGCCAAGAATTCAGGGCAACAGATACGCAGTATTTT.

V and J are TRBV28 and TRBJ1-4; D gene uncertain. The germline CDR1 and CDR2 sequences are MDHEN and SYDVKM. Trimming left V 7 bases short and J 4 bases short, with 13 bases between. This CDR3 spans 14 amino acids. The CDR3 region is CASNSGGGNEKLFF. Written as DNA, the CDR3 is TGTGCCAGCAACAGCGGAGGAGGTAATGAAAAACTGTTTTTT. Combining the CDR3 with reference TRBV28 and TRBJ1-4 gives the whole variable domain DVKVTQSSRYLVKRTGEKVFLECVQDMDHENMFWYRQDPGLGLRLIYFSYDVKMKEKGDIPEGYSVSREKKERFSLILESASTNQTSMYLCASNSGGGNEKLFFGSGTQLSVL.

The chain links TRBV11-2 to TRBJ1-3; D not resolved. The CDR3 has 15 amino acids. Germline CDR1 is SGHAT and CDR2 is FQNNGV. Deletions cut 4 bases from V and 4 bases from J, with 14 bases between. CDR3 in DNA: TGTGCCAGCAGCTGGGAAGGGAGTGGGGGAAACACCATATATTTT. Translation: CASSWEGSGGNTIYF.

The genes are TRBV7-3 and TRBJ2-1; D is uncertain. The CDR3 consists of 14 residues. In germline, CDR1 is SGHTA, CDR2 FQGTGA. With 4 bases removed from V and 5 bases from J, the gap between germline ends came to 12 bases. The CDR3 coding sequence is TGTGCCAGCAGCTCCTCACTTTTGGACAATGAGCAGTTCTTC. Protein product: CASSSSLLDNEQFF.

This chain uses TRBV5-6 with TRBJ2-7; perhaps TRBD1 as D (7 bases). Trimming stripped 4 bases from V and 3 bases from J, with 17 bases between. CDR3 length equals 15 residues. Germline CDR1 is SGHDT and CDR2 is YYEEEE. The CDR3, as DNA: TGTGCCAGCAGCGGAGGGGGGACAGAGGTCTACGAGCAGTACGTC. It is translated as CASSGGGTEVYEQYV.

The chain has TRBV19 and TRBJ1-1; D unclear. The CDR3 contains 16 residues. V shed 0 bases and J shed 6 bases, with 17 bases lying between them. CDR1 and CDR2 from the germline V gene are LNHDA and SQIVND (reference sequence). The CDR3 region has the DNA TGTGCCAGTAGTATAGATCTCACTGCGGTTTTCGCTGAAGCTTTCTTT. Protein sequence: CASSIDLTAVFAEAFF.

This rearrangement joins TRBV2 to TRBJ1-5, with D perhaps TRBD1 (5 bases). This CDR3 has 17 amino acids. V was cut by 6 bases and J by 0 bases, with 18 bases left in between. Germline V lookup: CDR1 SNHLY, CDR2 FYNNEI. The CDR3 bases are TGTGCCAGCAGGGGGGGAGGGGCCCTGTATAGCAATCAGCCCCAGCATTTT. It specifies CASRGGGALYSNQPQHF. The variable domain in full, with the rest retrieved from reference TRBV2 and TRBJ1-5, is EPEVTQTPSHQVTQMGQEVILRCVPISNHLYFYWYRQILGQKVEFLVSFYNNEISEKSEIFDDQFSVERPDGSNFTLKIRSTKLEDSAMYFCASRGGGALYSNQPQHFGDGTRLSIL.

This chain uses TRBV18 with TRBJ1-1; possibly TRBD1 for D (6 bases). Germline V lookup: CDR1 KGHSH, CDR2 LQKENI. This CDR3 region has 14 residues. V lost 3 bases and J 0 bases, leaving 8 bases between the germline ends. The CDR3 DNA sequence: TGTGCCAGCTCACCGAACAGGGTGAACACTGAAGCTTTCTTT. Protein: CASSPNRVNTEAFF.

The rearrangement uses TRBV10-3 and TRBJ2-3; 14 nucleotides align to TRBD2. The germline V gene has CDR1 ENHRY and CDR2 SYGVKD. After removal of 2 bases from V and 3 bases from J, the junction contained 7 bases not matched to a gene. This CDR3 is 18 amino acids long. The DNA of the CDR3 is TGTGCCATCAGTGAGCCCCCGGGACTAGCGGGGGATACAGATACGCAGTATTTT. Protein: CAISEPPGLAGDTDTQYF.

The chain is built from TRBV7-2 and TRBJ1-5, with D unresolved. The ends were cut back, 3 bases at V and 0 bases at J, with 9 bases in the middle. The CDR3 has 15 residues. Germline V gene lookup returns CDR1 SGHTA and CDR2 FQGNSA. The CDR3 coding sequence is TGTGCCAGCAGCTTGGGGAGGAATAGCAATCAGCCCCAGCATTTT. It encodes CASSLGRNSNQPQHF.

This chain links TRBV7-2 with TRBJ1-5, with TRBD1 matching over 7 bases. Germline loops: CDR1 SGHTA, CDR2 FQGNSA. V dropped 5 bases and J dropped 5; count of bases not matched to a gene: 9. This CDR3 region has 15 residues. Here the CDR3 DNA reads TGTGCCAGCAGCCCCCAGGGGACAGTCGATCAGCCCCAGCATTTT. Translated, it gives CASSPQGTVDQPQHF.

J is TRBJ1-1 and V is TRBV14; the D is unclear. CDR1 is SGHDN, CDR2 FVKESK, per germline. V was shortened by 3 bases and J by 3 bases, with 17 bases between the two germline ends. The CDR3 totals 16 residues. Here the CDR3 reads CASSQSLLDSDTEAFF. The CDR3 DNA follows: TGTGCCAGCAGCCAGTCTCTTCTCGATTCGGACACTGAAGCTTTCTTT.

The V call is TRBV9, the J call TRBJ2-4; TRBD2 is a possible D gene (6 bases). Trimming pared 4 bases from V and 5 bases from J, leaving 13 bases between. Per germline, CDR1 SGDLS and CDR2 YYNGEE. The length of the CDR3 is 14 residues. CDR3 protein: CASSPQGGENIQYF. CDR3 nucleotide sequence: TGTGCCAGCAGCCCCCAGGGAGGCGAAAACATTCAGTACTTC.

The chain employs TRBV19 and TRBJ1-2; D uncertain. V lost 4 bases and J lost 0, with 9 bases in between. The V gene's germline CDR1 is LNHDA and CDR2 SQIVND (reference sequence). The CDR3 runs to 14 residues. The CDR3: CASSTTVSNYGYTF. In nucleotides, the CDR3 is TGTGCCAGTAGTACCACGGTATCTAACTATGGCTACACCTTC.

This clone has just one count. This chain joins TRBV6-1 and TRBJ1-2; weak D call: TRBD1 (6 bases). Germline V lookup: CDR1 MNHNS, CDR2 SASEGT. V was pared by 1 base and J by 6 bases, with 12 bases between. The length of the CDR3 is 14 residues. In DNA form, the CDR3 reads TGTGCCAGCAGTGAAGGCAGGGGTGGCCATGGCTACACCTTC. Encoded protein: CASSEGRGGHGYTF.

As concerns this clone: One junction end does not reproduce the germline sequence, and a read error may be involved. The chain is built from TRBV28 and TRBJ1-4; 7 bases line up with TRBD1. The germline gives CDR1 MDHEN, CDR2 SYDVKM. The CDR3 is made up of 15 amino acids. The CDR3 loop is CASTLEGALNEKLFF. CDR3 coding DNA: TGTGCCAGCACTTTAGAGGGGGCACTTAATGAAAAACTGTTTTTT.

This chain joins TRBV11-3 and TRBJ2-1, with 9 positions matching TRBD2. Germline V lookup: CDR1 SGHNT, CDR2 YENEEA. This CDR3 comprises 18 residues. With V trimmed by 3 bases and J by 0 bases, 9 bases remained unmatched. CDR3 DNA sequence: TGTGCCAGCAGCTTCTACCGGACTAGCGAGAGCTCCTACAATGAGCAGTTCTTC. Protein sequence: CASSFYRTSESSYNEQFF. The full variable domain, its missing parts supplied by reference TRBV11-3 and TRBJ2-1, is EAGVVQSPRYKIIEKKQPVAFWCNPISGHNTLYWYLQNLGQGPELLIRYENEEAVDDSQLPKDRFSAERLKGVDSTLKIQPAELGDSAVYLCASSFYRTSESSYNEQFFGPGTRLTVL.

V is TRBV10-1 and J is TRBJ2-1, with 12 bases fitting TRBD2. Per germline, CDR1 WNHNN and CDR2 SYGVQD (reference sequence). V dropped 3 bases and J dropped 9; count of bases not matched to a gene: 0. The CDR3 loop spans 13 amino acids. The CDR3 is CASSELAGGEQFF. CDR3 sequence (DNA): TGCGCCAGCAGTGAACTAGCGGGAGGTGAGCAGTTCTTC.

The chain is built from TRBV2 and TRBJ1-6; unclear D gene. Germline-derived CDR1 and CDR2 are SNHLY and FYNNEI. CDR3 size: 16 residues. V lost 5 bases and J lost 0, with 11 bases in between. CDR3 loop: CASSSGRGSYNSPLHF. The CDR3 nucleotides read TGTGCCAGCAGTTCCGGACGGGGCTCCTATAATTCACCCCTCCACTTT.

The chain links TRBV2 to TRBJ2-7; TRBD1 aligns across 7 bases. CDR1 SNHLY and CDR2 FYNNEI come from the germline V gene. Trimming cost V 7 bases and J 4 bases; bases outside gene matches: 7. The CDR3 spans 13 residues. The CDR3 region is CASTRGGQYEQYF. The CDR3 DNA sequence: TGTGCCAGCACGAGAGGGGGCCAGTACGAGCAGTACTTC.

V usage is TRBV2 and J usage is TRBJ1-2, with D perhaps matching TRBD1 (5 bases). The germline CDR1 and CDR2 sequences are SNHLY and FYNNEI. Trimming took off 3 bases at V and 4 bases at J, with 9 bases between the two ends. The CDR3 sequence is 13 residues long. The CDR3 sequence is CASSDAGIYGYTF. For the CDR3, the DNA is TGTGCCAGCAGTGACGCAGGGATCTATGGCTACACCTTC.

Only one count was recorded for this clone. The chain joins TRBV27 to TRBJ2-5; 12 bases map to TRBD1. The ends lost 5 bases at V and 5 bases at J; junction bases unmatched: 6. Germline V lookup: CDR1 MNHEY, CDR2 SMNVEV (reference sequence). This CDR3 has 15 residues. The DNA for the CDR3 is TGTGCCAGCAGTGGGACAGGGGGCATCGGGGAGACCCAGTACTTC. Amino acids: CASSGTGGIGETQYF.